This T cell receptor (beta chain) was profiled in a study of shared clonotypes between healthy human individuals. Study information: Aged between 18 and 49, the donors were two women and three men.

Germline loops: CDR1 MNHNS, CDR2 SASEGT. The CDR3 sequence is 13 residues long. Trimming at V came to 4 bases and at J to 10 bases, leaving 6 bases not matched to a gene. Every donor, a Caucasian adult, lived in Nashville, Tennessee. Replicate PCRs from sorted subsets contained roughly 200 ng DNA, which is roughly 30,000 T cell genomes. In the authors' workflow: In the immunoSEQ data, sequences were junction-only and lacked quality scores, so filtering differed. Produced via immunoSEQ multiplex PCR; TCRdb's table is partial and in-frame only. Clone size and V and J calls were adopted from that table, with D and trimming inferred from the DNA. The sample shows 2 million to 2.5 million clones, approximately 93% of them seen only once.

The genes are TRBV6-1 and TRBJ2-2; 7 bases match TRBD2. Sequences were obtained from naive CD4+ T cells from PBMCs. Subset reported: CD45RA+ positively selected. This sequence originates from a man aged 18 to 29 in good health. Some clones in this sample may be carry-over from other donors' samples. CDR3 nucleotides: TGTGCCAGCAGTGTCCGACTAGCCACGGAGCTGTTTTTT. This encodes CASSVRLATELFF.